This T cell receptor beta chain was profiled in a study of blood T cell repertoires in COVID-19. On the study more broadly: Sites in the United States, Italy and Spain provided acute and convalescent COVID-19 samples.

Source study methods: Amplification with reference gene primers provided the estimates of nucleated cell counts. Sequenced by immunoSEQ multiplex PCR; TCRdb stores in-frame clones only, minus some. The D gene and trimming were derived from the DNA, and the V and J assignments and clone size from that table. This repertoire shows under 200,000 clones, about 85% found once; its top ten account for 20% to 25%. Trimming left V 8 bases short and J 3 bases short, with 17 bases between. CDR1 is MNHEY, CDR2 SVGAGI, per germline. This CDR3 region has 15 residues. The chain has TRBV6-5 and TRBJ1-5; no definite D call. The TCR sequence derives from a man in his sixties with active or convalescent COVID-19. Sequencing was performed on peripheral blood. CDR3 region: CASRGGGGFNQPQHF. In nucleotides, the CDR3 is TGTGCCAGCCGGGGAGGCGGAGGCTTCAATCAGCCCCAGCATTTT.